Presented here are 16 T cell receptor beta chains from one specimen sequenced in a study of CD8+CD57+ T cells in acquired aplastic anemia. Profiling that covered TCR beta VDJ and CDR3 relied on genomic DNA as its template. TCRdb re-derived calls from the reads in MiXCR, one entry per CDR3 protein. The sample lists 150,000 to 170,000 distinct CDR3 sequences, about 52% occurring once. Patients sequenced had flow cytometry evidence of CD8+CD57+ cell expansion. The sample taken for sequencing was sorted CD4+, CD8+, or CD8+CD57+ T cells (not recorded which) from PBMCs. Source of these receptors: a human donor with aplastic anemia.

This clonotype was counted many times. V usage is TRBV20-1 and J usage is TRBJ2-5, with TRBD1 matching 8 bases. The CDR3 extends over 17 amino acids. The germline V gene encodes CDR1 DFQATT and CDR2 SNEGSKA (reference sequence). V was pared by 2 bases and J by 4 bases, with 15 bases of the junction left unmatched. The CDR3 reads CSARSQDRVRLVETQYF. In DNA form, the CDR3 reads TGCAGTGCTAGATCTCAGGACAGGGTCCGGTTGGTAGAGACCCAGTACTTC.

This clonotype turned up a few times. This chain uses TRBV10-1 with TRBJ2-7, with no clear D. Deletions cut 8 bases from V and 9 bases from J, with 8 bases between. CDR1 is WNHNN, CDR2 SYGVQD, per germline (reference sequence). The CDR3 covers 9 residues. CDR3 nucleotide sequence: TGCGCCAGCGACCTTGGGCAGTACTTC. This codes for CASDLGQYF.

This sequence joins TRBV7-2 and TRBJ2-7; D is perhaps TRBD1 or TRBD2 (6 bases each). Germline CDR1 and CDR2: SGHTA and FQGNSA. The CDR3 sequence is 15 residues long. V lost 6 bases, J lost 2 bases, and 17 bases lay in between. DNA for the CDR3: TGTGCCAGCAGTTCTCGTGCAGGGGAGGCCTACGAGCAGTACTTC. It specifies CASSSRAGEAYEQYF.

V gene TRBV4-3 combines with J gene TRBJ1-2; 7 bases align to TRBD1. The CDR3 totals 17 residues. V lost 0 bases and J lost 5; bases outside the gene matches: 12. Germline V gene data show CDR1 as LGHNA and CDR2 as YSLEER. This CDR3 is CASSQDRAGGRPYGYTF. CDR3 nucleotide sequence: TGCGCCAGCAGCCAAGATAGAGCAGGGGGACGACCTTATGGCTACACCTTC.

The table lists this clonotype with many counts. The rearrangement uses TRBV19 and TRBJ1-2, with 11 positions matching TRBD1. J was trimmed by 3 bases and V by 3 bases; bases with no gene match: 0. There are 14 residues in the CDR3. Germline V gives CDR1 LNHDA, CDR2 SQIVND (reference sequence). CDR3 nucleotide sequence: TGTGCCAGTAGTATGGGACAGGGGGACTATGGCTACACCTTC. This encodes CASSMGQGDYGYTF.

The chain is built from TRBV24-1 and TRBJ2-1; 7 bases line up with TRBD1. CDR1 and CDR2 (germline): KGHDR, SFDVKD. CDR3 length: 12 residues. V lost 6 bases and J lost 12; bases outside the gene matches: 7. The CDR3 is CATSSTQGSQFF. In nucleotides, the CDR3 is TGTGCCACCAGTTCGACACAGGGGTCGCAGTTCTTC.

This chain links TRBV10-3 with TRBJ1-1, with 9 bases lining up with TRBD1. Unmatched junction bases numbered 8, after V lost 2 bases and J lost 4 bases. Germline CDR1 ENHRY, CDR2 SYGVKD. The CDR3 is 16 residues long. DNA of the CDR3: TGTGCCATCAGTGAGAAACAGGGGGCCCTACTCACTGAAGCTTTCTTT. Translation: CAISEKQGALLTEAFF.

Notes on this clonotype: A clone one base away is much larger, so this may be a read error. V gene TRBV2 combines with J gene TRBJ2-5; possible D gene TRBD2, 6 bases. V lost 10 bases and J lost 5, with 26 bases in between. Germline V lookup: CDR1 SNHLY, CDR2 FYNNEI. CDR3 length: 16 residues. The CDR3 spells CANRLVGEAGGETQYF. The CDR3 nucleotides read TGTGCCAACAGGCTGGTCGGGGAGGCCGGAGGGGAGACCCAGTACTTC. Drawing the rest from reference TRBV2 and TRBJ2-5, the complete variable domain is EPEVTQTPSHQVTQMGQEVILRCVPISNHLYFYWYRQILGQKVEFLVSFYNNEISEKSEIFDDQFSVERPDGSNFTLKIRSTKLEDSAMYFCANRLVGEAGGETQYFGPGTRLLVL.

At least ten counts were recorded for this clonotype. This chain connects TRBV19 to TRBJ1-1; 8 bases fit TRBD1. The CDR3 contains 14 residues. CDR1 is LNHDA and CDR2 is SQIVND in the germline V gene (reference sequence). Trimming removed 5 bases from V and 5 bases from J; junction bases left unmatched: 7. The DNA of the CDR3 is TGTGCCAGTAGTCCGGACAGGGTGCGGACTGAAGCTTTCTTT. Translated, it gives CASSPDRVRTEAFF. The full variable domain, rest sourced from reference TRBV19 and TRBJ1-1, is DGGITQSPKYLFRKEGQNVTLSCEQNLNHDAMYWYRQDPGQGLRLIYYSQIVNDFQKGDIAEGYSVSREKKESFPLTVTSAQKNPTAFYLCASSPDRVRTEAFFGQGTRLTVV.

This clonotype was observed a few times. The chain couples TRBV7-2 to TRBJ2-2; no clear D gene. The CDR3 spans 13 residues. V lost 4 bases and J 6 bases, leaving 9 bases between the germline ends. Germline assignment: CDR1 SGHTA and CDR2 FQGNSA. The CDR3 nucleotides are TGTGCCAGCAGCTACTCACGTTCCGGGGAGCTGTTTTTT. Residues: CASSYSRSGELFF.

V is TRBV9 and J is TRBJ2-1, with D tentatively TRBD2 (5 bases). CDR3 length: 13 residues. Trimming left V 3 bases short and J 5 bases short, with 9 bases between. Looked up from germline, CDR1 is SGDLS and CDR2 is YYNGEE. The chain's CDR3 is CASSGTVHNEQFF. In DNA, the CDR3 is TGTGCCAGCAGCGGGACTGTGCACAATGAGCAGTTCTTC. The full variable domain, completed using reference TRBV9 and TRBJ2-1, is DSGVTQTPKHLITATGQRVTLRCSPRSGDLSVYWYQQSLDQGLQFLIQYYNGEERAKGNILERFSAQQFPDLHSELNLSSLELGDSALYFCASSGTVHNEQFFGPGTRLTVL.

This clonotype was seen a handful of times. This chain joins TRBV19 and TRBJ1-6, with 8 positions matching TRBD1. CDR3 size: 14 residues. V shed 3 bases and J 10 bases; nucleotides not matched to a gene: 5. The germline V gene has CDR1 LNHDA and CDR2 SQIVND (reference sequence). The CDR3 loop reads CASSISGGGSPLHF. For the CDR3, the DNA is TGTGCCAGTAGTATCTCAGGGGGCGGCTCACCCCTCCACTTT. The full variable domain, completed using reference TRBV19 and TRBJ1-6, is DGGITQSPKYLFRKEGQNVTLSCEQNLNHDAMYWYRQDPGQGLRLIYYSQIVNDFQKGDIAEGYSVSREKKESFPLTVTSAQKNPTAFYLCASSISGGGSPLHFGNGTRLTVT.

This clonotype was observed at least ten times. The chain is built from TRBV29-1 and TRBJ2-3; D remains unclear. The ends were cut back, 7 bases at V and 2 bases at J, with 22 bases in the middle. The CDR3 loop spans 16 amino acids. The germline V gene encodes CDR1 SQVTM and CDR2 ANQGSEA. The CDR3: CSASDPLYDITDTQYF. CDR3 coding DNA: TGCAGCGCCTCTGACCCCCTCTATGACATCACAGATACGCAGTATTTT.

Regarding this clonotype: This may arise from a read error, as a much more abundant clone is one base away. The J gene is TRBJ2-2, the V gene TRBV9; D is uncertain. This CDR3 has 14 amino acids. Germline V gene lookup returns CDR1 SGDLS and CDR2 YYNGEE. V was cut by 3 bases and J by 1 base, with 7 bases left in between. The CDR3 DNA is TGTGCCAGCAGCGGAACAGAGAACACCGGGGAGCTGTTTTTT. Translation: CASSGTENTGELFF. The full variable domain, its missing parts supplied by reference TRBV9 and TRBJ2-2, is DSGVTQTPKHLITATGQRVTLRCSPRSGDLSVYWYQQSLDQGLQFLIQYYNGEERAKGNILERFSAQQFPDLHSELNLSSLELGDSALYFCASSGTENTGELFFGEGSRLTVL.

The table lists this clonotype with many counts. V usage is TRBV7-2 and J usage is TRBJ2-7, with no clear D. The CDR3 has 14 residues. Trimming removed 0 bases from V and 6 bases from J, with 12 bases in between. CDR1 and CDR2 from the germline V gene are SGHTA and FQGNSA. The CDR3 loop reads CASSLARVGSEQYF. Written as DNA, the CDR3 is TGTGCCAGCAGCTTAGCGCGTGTGGGTAGCGAGCAGTACTTC.

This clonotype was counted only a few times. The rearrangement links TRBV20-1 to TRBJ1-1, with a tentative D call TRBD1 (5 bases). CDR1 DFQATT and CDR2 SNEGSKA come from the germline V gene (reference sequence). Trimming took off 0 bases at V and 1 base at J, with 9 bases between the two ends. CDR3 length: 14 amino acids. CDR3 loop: CSARDQTGNTEAFF. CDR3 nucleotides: TGCAGTGCTAGAGACCAAACAGGGAACACTGAAGCTTTCTTT.